The 26 T cell receptor beta chains presented below share a single source sample, sequenced in a study of blood T cell repertoires in COVID-19. Sequencing used immunoSEQ multiplex PCR; TCRdb keeps in-frame clones, though not all of them. The table has a few hundred thousand clones, around 90% seen once. The source material was peripheral blood. Receptor source: a man between 60 and 70 years old with acute or convalescent COVID-19.

The V and J genes are TRBV6-4 and TRBJ1-2; the D gene is possibly TRBD1 (5 bases). This CDR3 is 13 amino acids long. Trimming pared 3 bases from V and 4 bases from J, leaving 9 bases between. The germline CDR1 and CDR2 sequences are MRHNA and SNTAGT. The CDR3 region is CASSERGGYGYTF. The CDR3 coding sequence is TGTGCCAGCAGTGAGAGGGGAGGCTATGGCTACACCTTC.

The chain couples TRBV7-3 to TRBJ2-3, with 8 bases aligning to TRBD2. The germline CDR1 and CDR2 sequences are SGHTA and FQGTGA. The ends lost 5 bases at V and 5 bases at J; junction bases unmatched: 9. The CDR3 has 15 amino acids. CDR3 sequence (DNA): TGTGCCAGCAGCCCCTCCCCGGGACTAGTAGATACGCAGTATTTT. This gives the protein CASSPSPGLVDTQYF.

This rearrangement joins TRBV5-1 to TRBJ1-2; TRBD1 agrees at 8 bases. Trimming removed 0 bases from V and 3 bases from J; junction bases left unmatched: 1. Germline V gives CDR1 SGHRS, CDR2 YFSETQ. The CDR3 has 14 amino acids. CDR3 sequence (DNA): TGCGCCAGCAGCTTGGAGGACAGGGACTATGGCTACACCTTC. It translates to CASSLEDRDYGYTF.

The genes are TRBV19 and TRBJ1-5; the match to TRBD1 covers 9 bases. V lost 3 bases and J lost 0; bases outside the gene matches: 12. CDR1 and CDR2 from the germline V gene are LNHDA and SQIVND (reference sequence). The CDR3 length is 19 residues. CDR3 nucleotides: TGTGCCAGTAGTATCGGTACAGGGGGCGCCGGGGCTAGCAATCAGCCCCAGCATTTT. It encodes CASSIGTGGAGASNQPQHF.

V usage is TRBV5-4 and J usage is TRBJ1-2; D uncertain. With 6 bases removed from V and 6 bases from J, the gap between germline ends came to 12 bases. The germline V gene has CDR1 SGHNT and CDR2 YYREEE (reference sequence). The CDR3 runs 12 residues. The CDR3 DNA follows: TGTGCCAGCACCAGGTTGGGTGATGGCTACACCTTC. It specifies CASTRLGDGYTF. Full variable domain (remainder filled in from reference TRBV5-4 and TRBJ1-2): ETGVTQSPTHLIKTRGQQVTLRCSSQSGHNTVSWYQQALGQGPQFIFQYYREEENGRGNFPPRFSGLQFPNYSSELNVNALELDDSALYLCASTRLGDGYTFGSGTRLTVV.

This clone was counted once. This chain uses TRBV19 with TRBJ2-1; TRBD1 is a possible D gene (6 bases). The ends were cut back, 2 bases at V and 4 bases at J, with 12 bases in the middle. CDR3 length: 15 amino acids. Germline CDR1 and CDR2: LNHDA and SQIVND (reference sequence). Here the CDR3 reads CASSIQGRVYNEQFF. The CDR3 DNA reads TGTGCCAGTAGTATACAGGGGCGGGTTTACAATGAGCAGTTCTTC.

There are a few counts of this clone. The chain uses TRBV27 and TRBJ1-1; 8 bases map to TRBD1. Germline CDR1 and CDR2: MNHEY and SMNVEV (reference sequence). CDR3 size: 13 residues. V lost 6 bases to trimming and J lost 10 bases; unmatched junction nucleotides: 10. The CDR3 protein is CASSPFGQGGAFF. The CDR3 coding sequence is TGTGCCAGCAGCCCCTTCGGACAGGGAGGAGCTTTCTTT.

This clone was seen more than once but under ten times. The chain recombines TRBV3-1 (or the pseudogene TRBV3-2) with TRBJ1-1, with TRBD1 matching over 7 bases. The length of the CDR3 is 14 residues. With 1 base clipped from V and 6 bases from J, the junction kept 5 bases outside the gene matches. CDR1 is LGHDT and CDR2 is YNNKEL in the germline V gene (reference sequence). The CDR3 sequence: CASSQAAGGSEAFF. The CDR3 DNA follows: TGTGCCAGCAGCCAAGCGGCAGGGGGATCTGAAGCTTTCTTT.

The chain recombines TRBV7-3 with TRBJ2-2; maybe TRBD2 (6 bases). The CDR3 covers 15 residues. V shed 5 bases and J shed 4 bases, with 14 bases lying between them. Germline V lookup: CDR1 SGHTA, CDR2 FQGTGA. The CDR3 DNA reads TGTGCCAGCAGCCCCGCGACGGAGGGCACCGGGGAGCTGTTTTTT. Protein sequence: CASSPATEGTGELFF. The whole variable domain, remainder taken from reference TRBV7-3 and TRBJ2-2, is GAGVSQTPSNKVTEKGKYVELRCDPISGHTALYWYRQSLGQGPEFLIYFQGTGAADDSGLPNDRFFAVRPEGSVSTLKIQRTERGDSAVYLCASSPATEGTGELFFGEGSRLTVL.

The chain uses TRBV4-2 and TRBJ2-1; 8 bases align to TRBD1. The CDR3 sequence is 13 residues long. Unmatched junction bases numbered 7, after V lost 5 bases and J lost 10 bases. Looked up from germline, CDR1 is LGHNA and CDR2 is YNFKEQ. The CDR3 protein is CASSSMTGDEQFF. CDR3 nucleotides: TGTGCCAGCAGCTCGATGACAGGGGACGAGCAGTTCTTC.

The V call is TRBV28, the J call TRBJ1-2; D perhaps matches TRBD1 (5 bases). This CDR3 spans 14 amino acids. Trimming shortened V by 2 bases and J by 7 bases, and 14 bases separated the two germline ends. Germline CDR1 and CDR2: MDHEN and SYDVKM. This CDR3 reads CASSLGGGASGYTF. As DNA, the CDR3 is TGTGCCAGCAGTTTAGGGGGGGGTGCTAGTGGCTACACCTTC.

V is TRBV6-5 and J is TRBJ2-2; D might be TRBD2 (7 bases). The CDR3 extends over 15 amino acids. V was shortened by 0 bases and J by 5 bases, with 10 bases between the two germline ends. Germline CDR1 reads MNHEY; CDR2 reads SVGAGI. The CDR3 nucleotides read TGTGCCAGCAGTTACTCGGGGGGGCAGACCGGGGAGCTGTTTTTT. Its protein product is CASSYSGGQTGELFF.

The chain recombines TRBV6-2 or TRBV6-3 with TRBJ2-3; 9 bases agree with TRBD2. The length of the CDR3 is 15 residues. The J segment lost 0 bases and the V segment lost 2 bases, leaving 0 bases of the junction unmatched. The V gene's germline CDR1 is MNHEY and CDR2 SVGEGT. In DNA form, the CDR3 reads TGTGCCAGCAGTTACGCGGGGGGGAGCACAGATACGCAGTATTTT. Its protein is CASSYAGGSTDTQYF.

This clone showed up just a few times. The CDR3 reads CASSIRGHGEKLFF. In nucleotides, the CDR3 is TGTGCCAGCAGCATCCGGGGTCATGGTGAAAAACTGTTTTTT. V is TRBV5-5 and J is TRBJ1-4; D not certain. Trimming took 4 bases from V and 7 from J, leaving 14 bases between them. The CDR3 runs to 14 residues. The germline gives CDR1 SGHKS, CDR2 YYEKEE (reference sequence). The full variable domain, its missing parts supplied by reference TRBV5-5 and TRBJ1-4, is DAGVTQSPTHLIKTRGQQVTLRCSPISGHKSVSWYQQVLGQGPQFIFQYYEKEERGRGNFPDRFSARQFPNYSSELNVNALLLGDSALYLCASSIRGHGEKLFFGSGTQLSVL.

With regard to this clone: One junction end does not reproduce the germline sequence, and a read error may be involved. The genes are TRBV2 and TRBJ2-3; 7 bases map to TRBD2. The CDR3 consists of 15 residues. The germline CDR1 and CDR2 sequences are SNHLY and FYNNEI. The DNA of the CDR3 is TGTGCCAGCAGGGAAGCTCCGGCGGGGGTCAATACGCAGTATTTT. Its protein is CASREAPAGVNTQYF. The variable domain in full, with the rest retrieved from reference TRBV2 and TRBJ2-3, is EPEVTQTPSHQVTQMGQEVILRCVPISNHLYFYWYRQILGQKVEFLVSFYNNEISEKSEIFDDQFSVERPDGSNFTLKIRSTKLEDSAMYFCASREAPAGVNTQYFGPGTRLTVL.

This chain uses TRBV5-5 with TRBJ1-3; perhaps TRBD1 as D (6 bases). This CDR3 has 19 amino acids. Germline lookup yields CDR1 SGHKS and CDR2 YYEKEE (reference sequence). V was shortened by 4 bases and J by 0 bases, with 23 bases between the two germline ends. DNA of the CDR3: TGTGCCAGCAGCAGTAGGACAGCCGACGGAGGCCCCTCTGGAAACACCATATATTTT. Translation: CASSSRTADGGPSGNTIYF. The variable domain in full, with the rest retrieved from reference TRBV5-5 and TRBJ1-3, is DAGVTQSPTHLIKTRGQQVTLRCSPISGHKSVSWYQQVLGQGPQFIFQYYEKEERGRGNFPDRFSARQFPNYSSELNVNALLLGDSALYLCASSSRTADGGPSGNTIYFGEGSWLTVV.

The chain is built from TRBV20-1 and TRBJ2-7, with D uncertain. The V gene's germline CDR1 is DFQATT and CDR2 SNEGSKA (reference sequence). The CDR3 covers 11 residues. V shed 5 bases and J shed 0 bases, with 5 bases lying between them. CDR3 DNA: TGCAGTGCTCTACGCTCCTACGAGCAGTACTTC. Its protein is CSALRSYEQYF.

The V and J genes are TRBV7-3 and TRBJ2-7; D is perhaps TRBD1 (7 bases). Trimming stripped 5 bases from V and 2 bases from J, with 16 bases between. This CDR3 spans 15 amino acids. Germline-derived CDR1 and CDR2 are SGHTA and FQGTGA. The CDR3: CASSPQGGSPYEQYF. In nucleotides, the CDR3 is TGTGCCAGCAGCCCCCAGGGGGGTTCACCCTACGAGCAGTACTTC.

This rearrangement joins TRBV2 to TRBJ2-5, with 7 positions matching TRBD1. With V trimmed by 7 bases and J by 3 bases, 8 bases remained unmatched. The CDR3 totals 14 residues. Looked up from germline, CDR1 is SNHLY and CDR2 is FYNNEI. CDR3 DNA: TGTGCCAGCATTCCGGACAGGAAAGAAGAGACCCAGTACTTC. Amino acids: CASIPDRKEETQYF. Full variable domain (rest looked up from reference TRBV2 and TRBJ2-5): EPEVTQTPSHQVTQMGQEVILRCVPISNHLYFYWYRQILGQKVEFLVSFYNNEISEKSEIFDDQFSVERPDGSNFTLKIRSTKLEDSAMYFCASIPDRKEETQYFGPGTRLLVL.

The chain is built from TRBV24-1 and TRBJ2-1, with 7 bases identical to TRBD2. Looked up from germline, CDR1 is KGHDR and CDR2 is SFDVKD. V shed 3 bases and J 0 bases; nucleotides not matched to a gene: 7. The CDR3 length is 17 residues. The CDR3 DNA reads TGTGCCACCAGTGATGCAATCGGGGGGAGCTCCTACAATGAGCAGTTCTTC. This encodes CATSDAIGGSSYNEQFF.

The chain combines TRBV2 with TRBJ2-3; TRBD2 is a possible D gene (7 bases). The CDR3 extends over 15 amino acids. Trimming shortened V by 4 bases and J by 0 bases, and 11 bases separated the two germline ends. In germline, CDR1 is SNHLY, CDR2 FYNNEI. The CDR3 DNA reads TGTGCCAGCAGTGCCGGGGGGCCTAGCACAGATACGCAGTATTTT. Protein: CASSAGGPSTDTQYF.

This rearrangement joins TRBV24-1 to TRBJ2-1, with 9 nucleotides matching TRBD1. The V gene's germline CDR1 is KGHDR and CDR2 SFDVKD. J was trimmed by 2 bases and V by 4 bases; bases with no gene match: 2. The CDR3 runs 15 residues. The CDR3 reads CATSETGGPYNEQFF. The DNA of the CDR3 is TGTGCCACCAGTGAAACAGGGGGCCCCTACAATGAGCAGTTCTTC.

V is TRBV2 and J is TRBJ1-5; D call uncertain. CDR1 is SNHLY and CDR2 is FYNNEI in the germline V gene. V was trimmed by 6 bases and J by 7 bases, leaving 10 bases between them. The CDR3 spans 12 residues. The CDR3 DNA reads TGTGCCAGCAGCGGAGAAAAGCAGCCCCAGCATTTT. It translates to CASSGEKQPQHF.

J is TRBJ2-3 and V is TRBV7-9; 7 nucleotides line up with TRBD2. Germline V gene data show CDR1 as SEHNR and CDR2 as FQNEAQ (reference sequence). The length of the CDR3 is 15 residues. V was pared by 5 bases and J by 4 bases, with 9 bases of the junction left unmatched. The CDR3 loop reads CASSPLGRAADTQYF. CDR3 DNA sequence: TGTGCCAGCAGCCCTCTAGGGAGGGCAGCAGATACGCAGTATTTT.

J is TRBJ1-1 and V is TRBV5-6; no reliable D call. Germline loops: CDR1 SGHDT, CDR2 YYEEEE. The CDR3 runs to 11 residues. V lost 0 bases and J lost 10, with 7 bases in between. The CDR3 reads CASSLDGAAFF. Written as DNA, the CDR3 is TGTGCCAGCAGCTTGGACGGTGCAGCTTTCTTT.

The rearrangement joins TRBV6-1 to TRBJ2-3; 7 positions match TRBD2. V lost 2 bases, J lost 2 bases, and 7 bases stayed unmatched. The CDR3 totals 16 residues. The V gene's germline CDR1 is MNHNS and CDR2 SASEGT. The CDR3 loop reads CASSEQRGANTDTQYF. CDR3 coding DNA: TGTGCCAGCAGTGAACAGCGGGGAGCAAACACAGATACGCAGTATTTT.